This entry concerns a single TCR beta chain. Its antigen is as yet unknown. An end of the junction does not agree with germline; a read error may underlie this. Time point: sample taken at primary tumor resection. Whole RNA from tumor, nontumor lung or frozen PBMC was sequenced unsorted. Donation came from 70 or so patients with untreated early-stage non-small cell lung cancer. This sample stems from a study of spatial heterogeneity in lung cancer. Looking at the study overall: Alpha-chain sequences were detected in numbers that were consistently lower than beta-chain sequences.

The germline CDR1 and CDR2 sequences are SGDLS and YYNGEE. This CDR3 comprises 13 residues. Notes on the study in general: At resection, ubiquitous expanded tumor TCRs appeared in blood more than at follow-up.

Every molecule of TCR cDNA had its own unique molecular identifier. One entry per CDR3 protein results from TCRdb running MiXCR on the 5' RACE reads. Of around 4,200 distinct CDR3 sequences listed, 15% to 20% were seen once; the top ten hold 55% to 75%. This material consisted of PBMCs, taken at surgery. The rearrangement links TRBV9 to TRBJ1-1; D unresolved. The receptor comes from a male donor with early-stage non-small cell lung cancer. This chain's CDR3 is CTSSAENWAEAFF. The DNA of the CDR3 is TGTACCAGCAGCGCCGAGAATTGGGCTGAAGCTTTCTTT.